This entry describes one T cell receptor beta chain. The sample belongs to a study of blood T cell repertoires in COVID-19. Across the study: Sample material is recorded as cDNA or gDNA derived from T cells, B-cell-depleted T cells, or PBMCs.

TCRdb's copy holds only in-frame clones and misses some; the assay was immunoSEQ multiplex PCR. Here the sample spans around 250,000 clones, 75% to 90% being singletons. This receptor was obtained from a woman aged 25-40 years with acute COVID-19. Sequencing was carried out using PBMCs or T cells enriched from blood (not recorded which).

Written as DNA, the CDR3 is TGTGCCAGCAGCCAAGTTACGGGACTAAAATTCAATGAGCAGTTCTTC. This encodes CASSQVTGLKFNEQFF. V is TRBV14 and J is TRBJ2-1; 7 bases are shared with TRBD2. V shed 1 base, J shed 6 bases, and the junction held 9 bases outside the gene matches. The CDR3 extends over 16 amino acids. Germline CDR1 reads SGHDN; CDR2 reads FVKESK.